The 30 T cell receptor beta chains presented below share a single source sample, sequenced in a study of T cell responses to AZD1222 COVID-19 vaccine. Only in-frame clones appear in the TCRdb table, and some are missing; sequencing was by immunoSEQ multiplex PCR. Here the sample spans tens of thousands of clones, nearly 90% being singletons. The sample in question was peripheral blood, obtained 28 days after the second AZD1222 dose. The receptors were gathered from an adult who received the AZD1222 COVID-19 vaccine.

The chain joins TRBV9 to TRBJ1-3; 8 positions match TRBD1. The CDR3 is made up of 16 amino acids. Germline CDR1 reads SGDLS; CDR2 reads YYNGEE. J gave up 2 bases and V 0 bases, and 4 bases lay outside the gene matches. CDR3 nucleotide sequence: TGTGCCAGCAGCGTAGGGAACAGGGGGGCTGGAAACACCATATATTTT. Translation: CASSVGNRGAGNTIYF.

The rearrangement joins TRBV5-6 to TRBJ2-4; 9 bases map to TRBD2. Germline-derived CDR1 and CDR2 are SGHDT and YYEEEE. V was pared by 3 bases and J by 10 bases, with 11 bases of the junction left unmatched. The CDR3 is made up of 15 amino acids. The CDR3 DNA reads as TGTGCCAGCAGCTATATCGGAGTAGCGGGGGATATTCAGTACTTC. Encoded protein: CASSYIGVAGDIQYF.

The CDR3 nucleotides are TGTGCCACCAGCGTCTACAGGGGATCCTACGAGCAGTACTTC. Its protein product is CATSVYRGSYEQYF. The J gene is TRBJ2-7, the V gene TRBV15; 7 bases line up with TRBD1. V was clipped by 5 bases and J by 1 base; unmatched bases: 5. The germline V gene has CDR1 LNHNV and CDR2 YYDKDF (reference sequence). The CDR3 is 14 amino acids.

This chain joins TRBV24-1 and TRBJ1-4; the D gene is possibly TRBD1 (6 bases). Trimming took off 10 bases at V and 0 bases at J, with 8 bases between the two ends. The CDR3 spans 13 residues. Germline CDR1 and CDR2: KGHDR and SFDVKD. The CDR3 is CATRGSTNEKLFF. The CDR3 bases are TGTGCCACTAGGGGGTCAACTAATGAAAAACTGTTTTTT.

The rearrangement links TRBV3-1 (or the pseudogene TRBV3-2) to TRBJ2-1, with D tentatively TRBD2 (7 bases). The germline CDR1 and CDR2 sequences are LGHDT and YNNKEL (reference sequence). Trimming stripped 3 bases from V and 6 bases from J, with 18 bases between. The CDR3 has 16 amino acids. The CDR3 region is CASSQGGSGEVNEQFF. The DNA for the CDR3 is TGTGCCAGCAGCCAGGGGGGCAGCGGGGAAGTCAATGAGCAGTTCTTC.

V and J are TRBV28 and TRBJ1-3; D remains ambiguous. Germline CDR1 reads MDHEN; CDR2 reads SYDVKM. The CDR3 length is 14 residues. Trimming removed 6 bases from V and 0 bases from J, with 9 bases in between. The CDR3 DNA reads TGTGCCAGCAGCGTAGACTTCTCTGGAAACACCATATATTTT. Translation: CASSVDFSGNTIYF. The full variable domain, rest sourced from reference TRBV28 and TRBJ1-3, is DVKVTQSSRYLVKRTGEKVFLECVQDMDHENMFWYRQDPGLGLRLIYFSYDVKMKEKGDIPEGYSVSREKKERFSLILESASTNQTSMYLCASSVDFSGNTIYFGEGSWLTVV.

The gene calls are TRBV29-1 and TRBJ1-4; D is ambiguous. The CDR3 consists of 15 residues. Germline lookup yields CDR1 SQVTM and CDR2 ANQGSEA. V lost 4 bases and J lost 3, with 15 bases in between. DNA for the CDR3: TGCAGCGTTGCCCTAGCCGCCGTTGCTAATGAAAAACTGTTTTTT. Encoded protein: CSVALAAVANEKLFF.

This clone was recorded once. The chain has TRBV7-3 and TRBJ2-1; no reliable D call. V gave up 5 bases and J gave up 0 bases, with 11 bases separating them. Germline values: CDR1 SGHTA, CDR2 FQGTGA. CDR3 length: 15 residues. Here the CDR3 DNA reads TGTGCCAGCAGCATGGTGGTAAGCTCCTACAATGAGCAGTTCTTC. This encodes CASSMVVSSYNEQFF.

The rearrangement links TRBV30 to TRBJ2-1, with D possibly being TRBD2 (6 bases). CDR1 GTSNPN and CDR2 SVGIG come from the germline V gene (reference sequence). This CDR3 spans 16 amino acids. Deletions cut 2 bases from V and 5 bases from J, with 19 bases between. In DNA form, the CDR3 reads TGTGCCTGGAGTACACCGCCCTGGTTAGCGGACAATGAGCAGTTCTTC. This translates into CAWSTPPWLADNEQFF. The full variable domain, rest sourced from reference TRBV30 and TRBJ2-1, is SQTIHQWPATLVQPVGSPLSLECTVEGTSNPNLYWYRQAAGRGLQLLFYSVGIGQISSEVPQNLSASRPQDRQFILSSKKLLLSDSGFYLCAWSTPPWLADNEQFFGPGTRLTVL.

This chain connects TRBV27 to TRBJ1-6; D perhaps matches TRBD1 (6 bases). V was pared by 3 bases and J by 3 bases, with 18 bases between. Looked up from germline, CDR1 is MNHEY and CDR2 is SMNVEV (reference sequence). This CDR3 comprises 18 residues. CDR3 bases: TGTGCCAGCAGTTTGACCCCCGGGACACCAAACTATAATTCACCCCTCCACTTT. It codes for CASSLTPGTPNYNSPLHF.

This chain uses TRBV21-1 with TRBJ2-3. TRBV21-1 is reported as a pseudogene. The CDR3 extends over 18 amino acids. CDR3 region: CASSTLMGEGYGTDTQYF. CDR3 sequence (DNA): TGTGCCAGCAGCACCTTAATGGGAGAGGGGTACGGCACAGATACGCAGTATTTT.

This chain links TRBV7-2 with TRBJ2-3; D is ambiguous. CDR1 and CDR2 from the germline V gene are SGHTA and FQGNSA. CDR3 length: 11 amino acids. Between the trimmed V and J ends, which lost 5 bases and 3 bases, there was a span of 3 bases. The CDR3 coding sequence is TGTGCCAGCAGCGCTACAGATACGCAGTATTTT. Its protein is CASSATDTQYF.

The chain joins TRBV28 to TRBJ1-4; D is perhaps TRBD1 (6 bases). Germline CDR1 MDHEN, CDR2 SYDVKM. V lost 4 bases to trimming and J lost 8 bases, with 14 bases between them. This CDR3 is built from 14 residues. The CDR3 reads CASSYTGLREKLFF. CDR3 in DNA: TGTGCCAGCAGTTACACAGGGCTTCGGGAAAAACTGTTTTTT.

V usage is TRBV14 and J usage is TRBJ2-2, with 10 bases that match TRBD2. V gave up 1 base and J gave up 6 bases; unmatched junction bases: 8. The CDR3 is made up of 17 amino acids. From germline, CDR1 is SGHDN and CDR2 FVKESK. The DNA of the CDR3 is TGTGCCAGCAGCCAAGCTAGCGGGAGTGTTAACTCCGGGGAGCTGTTTTTT. It yields the protein CASSQASGSVNSGELFF. The whole variable domain, remainder taken from reference TRBV14 and TRBJ2-2, is EAGVTQFPSHSVIEKGQTVTLRCDPISGHDNLYWYRRVMGKEIKFLLHFVKESKQDESGMPNNRFLAERTGGTYSTLKVQPAELEDSGVYFCASSQASGSVNSGELFFGEGSRLTVL.

The V gene is TRBV7-3, the J gene TRBJ2-7, with D possibly being TRBD2 (5 bases). Per the germline V gene, CDR1 is SGHTA and CDR2 is FQGTGA. V lost 4 bases, J lost 7 bases, and 17 bases lay in between. This CDR3 has 14 amino acids. In DNA form, the CDR3 reads TGTGCCAGCAGCTCTAGCTCCCGCTACGGGGAGCAGTACTTC. Its protein product is CASSSSSRYGEQYF.

V and J are TRBV5-6 and TRBJ2-5; D is possibly TRBD1 or TRBD2 (5 bases each). This CDR3 spans 17 amino acids. Trimming stripped 3 bases from V and 1 base from J, with 19 bases between. Germline V gene sequence: CDR1 SGHDT, CDR2 YYEEEE. The DNA of the CDR3 is TGTGCCAGCAGCTCTAATCGGGGACCTACTATCCAAGAGACCCAGTACTTC. Its protein product is CASSSNRGPTIQETQYF.

This clone was detected once. An end of the junction differs from the germline gene, which may be a read error. V gene TRBV29-1 combines with J gene TRBJ2-7, with 8 bases lining up with TRBD2. This CDR3 is 12 amino acids long. Germline V gene lookup returns CDR1 SQVTM and CDR2 ANQGSEA. The CDR3 DNA sequence: TGCAGCGTTGGTGGTAGCGGGGCTACTACGACCTTC. This sequence encodes CSVGGSGATTTF.

The chain links TRBV7-9 to TRBJ1-4; D might be TRBD1 (6 bases). Per germline, CDR1 SEHNR and CDR2 FQNEAQ (reference sequence). The CDR3 totals 15 residues. Trimming removed 4 bases from V and 7 bases from J, with 16 bases in between. This CDR3 is CASSSGRVGGEKLFF. CDR3 in DNA: TGTGCCAGCAGCTCAGGGAGGGTAGGGGGTGAAAAACTGTTTTTT.

The genes are TRBV13 and TRBJ2-6; 9 bases agree with TRBD1. The CDR3 is made up of 17 amino acids. The junction had 5 bases not matched to a gene; V was cut back by 5 bases and J by 0 bases. The germline CDR1 and CDR2 sequences are PRHDT and FYEKMQ (reference sequence). The CDR3 loop reads CASSPGTGISGANVLTF. As DNA, the CDR3 is TGTGCCAGCAGCCCGGGGACAGGGATCTCTGGGGCCAACGTCCTGACTTTC.

V and J are TRBV6-5 and TRBJ2-1; tentative D call: TRBD2 (7 bases). Trimming took off 7 bases at V and 5 bases at J, with 18 bases between the two ends. The CDR3 contains 15 residues. CDR1 is MNHEY, CDR2 SVGAGI, per germline. The DNA for the CDR3 is TGTGCCAGCATGGGGGGCGGGAGTTCGAACAATGAGCAGTTCTTC. It encodes CASMGGGSSNNEQFF.

The chain combines TRBV5-1 with TRBJ1-2, with D perhaps TRBD1 (5 bases). The CDR3 spans 13 residues. Per germline, CDR1 SGHRS and CDR2 YFSETQ. V was cut by 4 bases and J by 5 bases, with 12 bases left in between. The CDR3 bases are TGCGCCAGCAGCCCGGACAAGACATATGGCTACACCTTC. Translating it yields CASSPDKTYGYTF.

V and J are TRBV10-3 and TRBJ1-1; D gene unclear. This CDR3 is built from 12 residues. Per the germline V gene, CDR1 is ENHRY and CDR2 is SYGVKD. V lost 2 bases to trimming and J lost 7 bases, with 8 bases between them. The CDR3 reads CAISEGPDEAFF. The CDR3 DNA is TGTGCCATCAGTGAGGGTCCCGATGAAGCTTTCTTT.

This chain uses TRBV7-2 with TRBJ2-2, with D unclear. The CDR3 has 14 amino acids. CDR1 and CDR2 from the germline V gene are SGHTA and FQGNSA. Between the trimmed V and J ends, which lost 5 bases and 6 bases, there was a span of 13 bases. Written as DNA, the CDR3 is TGTGCCAGCAGCCCCCAAGTGGATCCCGGGGAGCTGTTTTTT. Amino acids: CASSPQVDPGELFF.

The chain is built from TRBV14 and TRBJ2-7; maybe TRBD1 (6 bases). The ends were cut back, 8 bases at V and 0 bases at J, with 11 bases in the middle. There are 13 residues in the CDR3. The germline V gene encodes CDR1 SGHDN and CDR2 FVKESK. The CDR3 is CASQGRSSYEQYF. CDR3 nucleotides: TGTGCCAGCCAGGGGCGGAGCTCCTACGAGCAGTACTTC.

The rearrangement uses TRBV27 and TRBJ2-1, with 13 bases fitting TRBD2. J lost 2 bases, V lost 5 bases, and 6 bases had no gene match. The CDR3 is made up of 17 amino acids. Germline lookup yields CDR1 MNHEY and CDR2 SMNVEV (reference sequence). As DNA, the CDR3 is TGTGCCAGCAGTCCTCTGGGACTAGCGGGAACCTACAATGAGCAGTTCTTC. This gives the protein CASSPLGLAGTYNEQFF.

The CDR3 DNA reads as TGTGCCAGCAGCTTAACGGGCGGACCAGCGGAGGGAGGAAACACCATATATTTT. Amino acids: CASSLTGGPAEGGNTIYF. V usage is TRBV7-3 and J usage is TRBJ1-3; D remains unclear. In germline, CDR1 is SGHTA, CDR2 FQGTGA. This CDR3 is built from 18 residues. V was trimmed by 0 bases and J by 4 bases, leaving 19 bases between them.

This chain uses TRBV6-5 with TRBJ1-1; perhaps TRBD1 as D (6 bases). This CDR3 has 14 residues. The germline gives CDR1 MNHEY, CDR2 SVGAGI. The V end was cut by 6 bases, the J end by 4 bases, with 15 bases between. The CDR3 here is CASSPQLGATEAFF. The CDR3 DNA follows: TGTGCCAGCAGCCCCCAGCTGGGGGCCACTGAAGCTTTCTTT.

The chain links TRBV10-3 to TRBJ1-1; 11 positions match TRBD1. The CDR3 runs 14 residues. V shed 1 base, J shed 6 bases, and the junction held 1 base outside the gene matches. Germline values: CDR1 ENHRY, CDR2 SYGVKD. The CDR3 loop is CAISEWGQGAEAFF. CDR3 coding DNA: TGTGCCATCAGTGAGTGGGGACAGGGGGCTGAAGCTTTCTTT.

This chain joins TRBV20-1 and TRBJ1-1; D gene uncertain. There are 15 residues in the CDR3. Germline V gene sequence: CDR1 DFQATT, CDR2 SNEGSKA (reference sequence). Trimming stripped 3 bases from V and 1 base from J, with 15 bases between. This CDR3 is CSASDPVRQNTEAFF. Here the CDR3 DNA reads TGCAGTGCTAGTGACCCGGTCAGACAGAACACTGAAGCTTTCTTT.

The chain recombines TRBV5-1 with TRBJ2-7, with 7 bases lining up with TRBD2. CDR1 SGHRS and CDR2 YFSETQ come from the germline V gene. The V segment lost 4 bases and the J segment 9 bases; nucleotides outside the gene matches: 13. CDR3 length equals 14 residues. DNA for the CDR3: TGCGCCAGCAGCCCCATCCCAAGCGGGAACGCGCAGTACTTC. It specifies CASSPIPSGNAQYF.